The 13 T cell receptor beta chains presented below share a single source sample, sequenced in a study of breast tumors, draining lymph nodes, adjacent tissues. Breast cancer patients provided tissue from their axillary draining lymph nodes. TCRdb reanalysed the multiplex PCR reads using MiXCR and keeps one entry per CDR3 protein. The table lists 200,000 or so distinct CDR3 sequences, roughly 31% of them singletons. Sequenced: axillary lymph node tissue. These receptors originate from a female donor with breast cancer. Some clones in this sample may be carry-over from other donors' samples.

For this clonotype: It is likely a read error, because the conserved phenylalanine at the end of the CDR3 is missing. This sequence joins TRBV28 and TRBJ1-2, with D unresolved. The CDR3 length is 14 residues. Between the trimmed V and J ends, which lost 4 bases and 2 bases, there was a span of 11 bases. Germline CDR1 MDHEN, CDR2 SYDVKM. This chain's CDR3 is CASSSTVDNYGYTL. Written as DNA, the CDR3 is TGTGCCAGCAGTTCTACAGTGGACAACTATGGCTACACCCTC.

This clonotype came up many times. The V call is TRBV3-1, the J call TRBJ1-2; D ambiguous. The CDR3 is 13 residues long. Germline V gene data show CDR1 as LGHDT and CDR2 as YNNKEL (reference sequence). V lost 1 base, J lost 6 bases, and 9 bases lay in between. The CDR3 coding sequence is TGTGCCAGCAGCCAAGGGTGGGCAAATGGCTACACCTTC. This codes for CASSQGWANGYTF.

This clonotype appeared many times. This chain uses TRBV20-1 with TRBJ1-6; TRBD1 might be the D (5 bases). The CDR3 runs 16 residues. Trimming removed 0 bases from V and 6 bases from J, with 15 bases in between. The germline V gene has CDR1 DFQATT and CDR2 SNEGSKA (reference sequence). DNA for the CDR3: TGCAGTGCTAGAGAAAATAGGGCCGGGGGTAATTCACCCCTCCACTTT. Protein sequence: CSARENRAGGNSPLHF.

This clonotype was observed many times. This sequence joins TRBV10-2 and TRBJ2-7; TRBD2 aligns across 10 bases. V shed 1 base and J 5 bases; nucleotides not matched to a gene: 5. From germline, CDR1 is WSHSY and CDR2 SAAADI. CDR3 size: 15 residues. CDR3 residues: CASSEWLAGADEQYF. Written as DNA, the CDR3 is TGCGCCAGCAGTGAGTGGCTAGCGGGAGCCGACGAGCAGTACTTC.

The chain uses TRBV7-3 and TRBJ2-3, with D perhaps TRBD2 (6 bases). Germline V gene sequence: CDR1 SGHTA, CDR2 FQGTGA. The CDR3 runs 16 residues. V was clipped by 2 bases and J by 11 bases, with 23 bases between them. The CDR3 sequence: CASSLGVVPGGDEQYF. DNA for the CDR3: TGTGCCAGCAGCTTAGGGGTGGTGCCCGGGGGAGATGAGCAGTATTTT. Full variable domain (remainder filled in from reference TRBV7-3 and TRBJ2-3): GAGVSQTPSNKVTEKGKYVELRCDPISGHTALYWYRQSLGQGPEFLIYFQGTGAADDSGLPNDRFFAVRPEGSVSTLKIQRTERGDSAVYLCASSLGVVPGGDEQYFGPGTRLTVL.

Ten or more counts support this clonotype. The chain combines TRBV29-1 with TRBJ2-7, with D hard to call. Germline V gene lookup returns CDR1 SQVTM and CDR2 ANQGSEA. Trimming stripped 3 bases from V and 5 bases from J, with 11 bases between. CDR3 size: 12 residues. The CDR3 nucleotides read TGCAGCGTTGACGGTGGACCGGACGAGCAGTACTTC. Residues: CSVDGGPDEQYF.

This clonotype showed up many times. The chain combines TRBV9 with TRBJ2-2; 8 nucleotides match TRBD2. The CDR3 totals 14 residues. Germline V gene lookup returns CDR1 SGDLS and CDR2 YYNGEE. The ends lost 0 bases at V and 7 bases at J; junction bases unmatched: 2. The DNA for the CDR3 is TGTGCCAGCAGCGTAGCGGGAGGGCTCGGGGAGCTGTTTTTT. Translation: CASSVAGGLGELFF.

This clonotype was seen many times. The V and J genes are TRBV20-1 and TRBJ1-5, with D hard to call. CDR3 size: 14 residues. V was trimmed by 3 bases and J by 5 bases, leaving 14 bases between them. Looked up from germline, CDR1 is DFQATT and CDR2 is SNEGSKA (reference sequence). The CDR3 DNA follows: TGCAGTGCTAGGCCACGCCTCGGCGATCAGCCCCAGCATTTT. Protein: CSARPRLGDQPQHF.

This clonotype appeared a single time. The chain links TRBV14 to TRBJ1-2, with a possible D match to TRBD1 (6 bases). Germline V gene sequence: CDR1 SGHDN, CDR2 FVKESK. CDR3 length: 16 amino acids. V lost 3 bases and J lost 6, with 20 bases in between. The CDR3 DNA follows: TGTGCCAGCAGCCAGGATGTAGCGGGGGGGGCTAATGGCTACACCTTC. Translated, it gives CASSQDVAGGANGYTF.

This clonotype was counted many times. The rearrangement uses TRBV7-9 and TRBJ2-7; a possible D gene is TRBD2 (6 bases). Germline assignment: CDR1 SEHNR and CDR2 FQNEAQ (reference sequence). The CDR3 runs to 13 residues. Deletions cut 6 bases from V and 6 bases from J, with 15 bases between. CDR3: CASRGSGEVEQYF. CDR3 DNA sequence: TGTGCCAGCAGGGGGTCGGGGGAGGTCGAGCAGTACTTC.

This clonotype was seen a few times. A much larger clone sits a single nucleotide away, making a read error possible. The J gene is TRBJ1-2, the V gene TRBV5-4, with 8 bases that match TRBD1. Germline assignment: CDR1 SGHNT and CDR2 YYREEE (reference sequence). The CDR3 runs to 13 residues. The CDR3 region has the DNA TGTGCCAGCAAACCGGGACAGGCCTATGGCTGCACCTTC. It specifies CASKPGQAYGCTF.

In this sample, this clonotype turned up a few times. This sequence joins TRBV7-2 and TRBJ1-1; 7 nucleotides agree with TRBD1. V was pared by 4 bases and J by 1 base, with 9 bases of the junction left unmatched. Germline V gives CDR1 SGHTA, CDR2 FQGNSA. CDR3 length equals 16 residues. The CDR3 region has the DNA TGTGCCAGCAGCTATCTACCGGGACAGAAGAACACTGAAGCTTTCTTT. Its translation is CASSYLPGQKNTEAFF.

This clonotype was seen only a few times. The chain employs TRBV27 and TRBJ2-3, with 9 bases that match TRBD2. The CDR3 is 16 amino acids. Trimming removed 2 bases from V and 5 bases from J; junction bases left unmatched: 8. The germline CDR1 and CDR2 sequences are MNHEY and SMNVEV (reference sequence). CDR3 protein: CASSLRGGRAQDTQYF. For the CDR3, the DNA is TGTGCCAGCAGTTTACGGGGCGGGAGGGCCCAAGATACGCAGTATTTT.